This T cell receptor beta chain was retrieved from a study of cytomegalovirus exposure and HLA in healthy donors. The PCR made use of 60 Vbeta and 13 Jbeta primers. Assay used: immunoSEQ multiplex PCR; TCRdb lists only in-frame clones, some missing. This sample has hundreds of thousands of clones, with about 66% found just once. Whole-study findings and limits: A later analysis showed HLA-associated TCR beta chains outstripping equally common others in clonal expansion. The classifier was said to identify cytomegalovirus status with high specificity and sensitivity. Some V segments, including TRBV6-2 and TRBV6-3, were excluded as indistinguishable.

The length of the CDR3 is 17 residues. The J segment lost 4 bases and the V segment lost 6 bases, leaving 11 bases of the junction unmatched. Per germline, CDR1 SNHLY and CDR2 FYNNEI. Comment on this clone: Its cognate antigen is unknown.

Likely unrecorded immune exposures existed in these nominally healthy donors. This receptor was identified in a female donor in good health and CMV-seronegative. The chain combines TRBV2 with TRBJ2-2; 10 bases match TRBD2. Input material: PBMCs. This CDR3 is CASRVGGLAKLTGELFF. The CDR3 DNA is TGTGCCAGCAGGGTCGGGGGACTAGCGAAACTCACCGGGGAGCTGTTTTTT.